The 30 T cell receptor beta chains reported below all come from one sample, sequenced in a study of graft-versus-host responses after intestinal transplantation. For these TCRs, the target antigens are not known. TCRdb keeps only in-frame clones here, not all; method: immunoSEQ multiplex PCR. The data contain about 90,000 clones, over 80% of them seen just once; the ten biggest clones take up around 1.1%. Sequencing used unstimulated CD8+ T cells sorted from spleen or lymph node cells, obtained before transplant. The receptors originated from a human donor who was the organ donor for an intestinal transplant.

This sequence joins TRBV5-8 and TRBJ2-2, with D uncertain. From germline, CDR1 is SGHTS and CDR2 YDEGEE. This CDR3 comprises 14 residues. V dropped 1 base and J dropped 7 bases, with 11 bases sitting between them. The chain's CDR3 is CASSLPLVDGELFF. CDR3 sequence (DNA): TGTGCCAGCAGCTTGCCACTCGTTGACGGGGAGCTGTTTTTT.

This clone appeared a single time. The chain has TRBV6-6 and TRBJ2-1; TRBD2 aligns across 9 bases. Germline V gives CDR1 MNHNY, CDR2 SVGAGI (reference sequence). After removal of 6 bases from V and 3 bases from J, the junction contained 6 bases not matched to a gene. This CDR3 region has 15 residues. The CDR3: CASRRLAGDYNEQFF. CDR3 bases: TGTGCCAGCAGGAGATTAGCGGGGGACTACAATGAGCAGTTCTTC.

CDR3 sequence (DNA): TGCGCCAGCAGCCATCCTTGGGTGACTAGCGGACAAGAGACCCAGTACTTC. It translates to CASSHPWVTSGQETQYF. V usage is TRBV4-1 and J usage is TRBJ2-5; 9 bases agree with TRBD2. Per germline, CDR1 MGHRA and CDR2 YSYEKL. CDR3 length equals 17 residues. V shed 3 bases and J 2 bases; nucleotides not matched to a gene: 10.

The gene calls are TRBV5-1 and TRBJ2-7, with 13 bases that match TRBD2. V lost 8 bases and J lost 5; bases outside the gene matches: 13. The CDR3 contains 16 residues. Germline V gene lookup returns CDR1 SGHRS and CDR2 YFSETQ. CDR3 in DNA: TGCGCCAGTACCCCAGGCGGACTAGCGGGGGAGGACGAGCAGTACTTC. This gives the protein CASTPGGLAGEDEQYF. The whole variable domain, remainder taken from reference TRBV5-1 and TRBJ2-7, is KAGVTQTPRYLIKTRGQQVTLSCSPISGHRSVSWYQQTPGQGLQFLFEYFSETQRNKGNFPGRFSGRQFSNSRSEMNVSTLELGDSALYLCASTPGGLAGEDEQYFGPGTRLTVT.

The V and J genes are TRBV28 and TRBJ2-7; D may be TRBD2 (5 bases). The V and J ends lost 10 bases and 4 bases respectively, with 17 bases between them. There are 13 residues in the CDR3. CDR1 is MDHEN and CDR2 is SYDVKM in the germline V gene. The CDR3 region is CATKLVGIYEQYF. The CDR3 coding sequence is TGTGCCACTAAACTAGTCGGAATTTACGAGCAGTACTTC.

This clone was picked up one time. The V gene is TRBV28, the J gene TRBJ2-7; 8 positions match TRBD2. The V segment lost 5 bases and the J segment 0 bases; nucleotides outside the gene matches: 6. The CDR3 loop spans 15 amino acids. Germline values: CDR1 MDHEN, CDR2 SYDVKM. This chain's CDR3 is CASSELAESSYEQYF. CDR3 bases: TGTGCCAGCAGTGAACTAGCGGAAAGCTCCTACGAGCAGTACTTC.

The V and J genes are TRBV29-1 and TRBJ2-7; possibly TRBD2 for D (5 bases). The CDR3 is 13 amino acids. The germline V and J ends were trimmed by 6 bases and 0 bases, with 12 bases remaining between them. Germline lookup yields CDR1 SQVTM and CDR2 ANQGSEA. The CDR3 loop is CSVVYRGSYEQYF. The CDR3 nucleotides read TGCAGCGTAGTATACCGGGGCTCCTACGAGCAGTACTTC.

This chain links TRBV5-6 with TRBJ2-2; TRBD2 aligns across 9 bases. The germline V gene encodes CDR1 SGHDT and CDR2 YYEEEE. The CDR3 is made up of 16 amino acids. Trimming removed 4 bases from V and 4 bases from J; junction bases left unmatched: 8. In DNA, the CDR3 is TGTGCCAGCAGCCTCGGGTTAGCGGGAGCCACCGGGGAGCTGTTTTTT. It is translated as CASSLGLAGATGELFF.

The chain combines TRBV16 with TRBJ1-1; 8 bases fit TRBD1. CDR3 length: 13 amino acids. J was trimmed by 7 bases and V by 7 bases; bases with no gene match: 8. Germline lookup yields CDR1 KGHSY and CDR2 FQNENV. The CDR3 is CASTRQGMIEAFF. The CDR3 DNA is TGTGCCAGCACCCGACAGGGGATGATTGAAGCTTTCTTT.

This chain connects TRBV29-1 to TRBJ2-1, with D possibly matching TRBD1 (6 bases). This CDR3 spans 11 amino acids. Germline V CDR1 and CDR2: SQVTM, ANQGSEA. V lost 6 bases, J lost 7 bases, and 10 bases lay in between. CDR3 coding DNA: TGCAGCGTCCCAACAGGGAATGAGCAGTTCTTC. Its protein product is CSVPTGNEQFF.

This rearrangement joins TRBV6-5 to TRBJ1-1; 8 bases agree with TRBD1. CDR1 is MNHEY and CDR2 is SVGAGI in the germline V gene. The CDR3 sequence is 14 residues long. With V trimmed by 2 bases and J by 2 bases, 1 base remained unmatched. CDR3: CASSYGTGNTEAFF. CDR3 nucleotide sequence: TGTGCCAGCAGTTACGGGACAGGCAACACTGAAGCTTTCTTT.

The rearrangement uses TRBV7-9 and TRBJ1-3; 8 bases agree with TRBD1. The CDR3 sequence is 18 residues long. Germline CDR1 and CDR2: SEHNR and FQNEAQ (reference sequence). V lost 10 bases to trimming and J lost 9 bases; unmatched junction nucleotides: 26. As DNA, the CDR3 is TGTGCCACCGAGAGGCGTTGGACAGGGATTCTGGAAAAGGCCACCATATATTTT. Protein sequence: CATERRWTGILEKATIYF.

J is TRBJ2-1 and V is TRBV28; the D gene is possibly TRBD2 (5 bases). Germline CDR1 MDHEN, CDR2 SYDVKM. V was pared by 5 bases and J by 1 base, with 9 bases between. This CDR3 comprises 14 residues. This CDR3 reads CASSETGSYNEQFF. Here the CDR3 DNA reads TGTGCCAGCAGTGAAACGGGATCCTACAATGAGCAGTTCTTC.

The chain employs TRBV7-9 and TRBJ2-7; D remains ambiguous. CDR1 is SEHNR, CDR2 FQNEAQ, per germline (reference sequence). The CDR3 is made up of 12 amino acids. V lost 5 bases and J lost 5, with 10 bases in between. This CDR3 reads CASSPSGNEQYF. The CDR3 DNA reads TGTGCCAGCAGCCCGTCCGGTAACGAGCAGTACTTC.

The gene calls are TRBV2 and TRBJ2-5; TRBD1 matches 9 bases. Trimming took 6 bases from V and 5 from J; bases not matched to a gene: 13. The CDR3 runs to 16 residues. Germline loops: CDR1 SNHLY, CDR2 FYNNEI. Here the CDR3 DNA reads TGTGCCAGCAGCGACGAGTCGACAGGGGGTCAGGAGACCCAGTACTTC. Encoded protein: CASSDESTGGQETQYF.

The V gene is TRBV16, the J gene TRBJ2-1; TRBD2 agrees at 13 bases. After removal of 8 bases from V and 2 bases from J, the junction contained 15 bases not matched to a gene. There are 19 residues in the CDR3. Per the germline V gene, CDR1 is KGHSY and CDR2 is FQNENV. This CDR3 is CASRIGGLAGPTAYNEQFF. For the CDR3, the DNA is TGTGCCAGCCGAATCGGGGGACTAGCGGGGCCGACTGCCTACAATGAGCAGTTCTTC. The full variable domain, in which reference TRBV16 and TRBJ2-1 provide the parts outside the CDR3, is GEEVAQTPKHLVRGEGQKAKLYCAPIKGHSYVFWYQQVLKNEFKFLISFQNENVFDETGMPKERFSAKCLPNSPCSLEIQATKLEDSAVYFCASRIGGLAGPTAYNEQFFGPGTRLTVL.

This clone was observed a single time. The chain couples TRBV6-1 to TRBJ2-1, with D possibly matching TRBD1 (5 bases). Per the germline V gene, CDR1 is MNHNS and CDR2 is SASEGT. V lost 3 bases to trimming and J lost 0 bases, with 15 bases between them. The CDR3 runs to 17 residues. CDR3 loop: CASSDLGQGSSYNEQFF. DNA of the CDR3: TGTGCCAGCAGTGATCTGGGGCAGGGCAGCTCCTACAATGAGCAGTTCTTC.

V and J are TRBV19 and TRBJ2-1; D might be TRBD1 (7 bases). Germline V CDR1 and CDR2: LNHDA, SQIVND (reference sequence). V was shortened by 10 bases and J by 5 bases, with 15 bases between the two germline ends. This CDR3 contains 13 residues. The CDR3 region is CATGGDSNNEQFF. For the CDR3, the DNA is TGTGCCACTGGAGGGGACAGTAACAATGAGCAGTTCTTC.

J is TRBJ2-1 and V is TRBV4-3, with D possibly matching TRBD2 (6 bases). Trimming removed 3 bases from V and 9 bases from J, with 21 bases in between. Germline CDR1 and CDR2: LGHNA and YSLEER. This CDR3 has 16 amino acids. CDR3 residues: CASSHSPSQAAGEQFF. CDR3 nucleotide sequence: TGCGCCAGCAGCCATTCCCCTTCTCAGGCAGCGGGTGAGCAGTTCTTC.

J is TRBJ1-1 and V is TRBV30; 7 nucleotides align to TRBD1. Germline CDR1 and CDR2: GTSNPN and SVGIG (reference sequence). The CDR3 is 15 amino acids. V lost 0 bases to trimming and J lost 4 bases; unmatched junction nucleotides: 8. CDR3 nucleotides: TGTGCCTGGAGTGTCCCCCAGACAGGGACCACTGAAGCTTTCTTT. This gives the protein CAWSVPQTGTTEAFF.

The chain recombines TRBV12-5 with TRBJ2-5, with a weak D call TRBD1 (6 bases). The J call could be wrong; TRBJ2-7 is a better fit for the DNA end. There are 14 residues in the CDR3. Germline CDR1 is LGHNT and CDR2 is FRNRAP. The chain's CDR3 is CASGNLRGTHEQYF. For the CDR3, the DNA is TGTGCTAGTGGTAACCTCAGGGGTACCCACGAGCAGTACTTC.

The chain has TRBV6-5 and TRBJ2-7, with D hard to call. V gave up 5 bases and J gave up 2 bases, with 13 bases separating them. CDR3 length: 14 residues. Germline V gene sequence: CDR1 MNHEY, CDR2 SVGAGI. The CDR3: CASSISPLPYEQYF. CDR3 DNA: TGTGCCAGCAGTATCTCTCCGCTACCCTACGAGCAGTACTTC.

This clone was observed once. The rearrangement uses TRBV13 and TRBJ2-3; 9 nucleotides match TRBD1. J gave up 0 bases and V 4 bases, and 14 bases lay outside the gene matches. This CDR3 is built from 19 residues. The germline gives CDR1 PRHDT, CDR2 FYEKMQ (reference sequence). CDR3 nucleotides: TGTGCCAGCAGCTCCTACAACTCACAGGGGGCAGTGAGCACAGATACGCAGTATTTT. Protein sequence: CASSSYNSQGAVSTDTQYF.

The V gene is TRBV4-2, the J gene TRBJ2-7, with a tentative D call TRBD1 (5 bases). The V and J ends lost 0 bases and 5 bases respectively, with 14 bases between them. Germline loops: CDR1 LGHNA, CDR2 YNFKEQ. The CDR3 has 15 amino acids. The DNA of the CDR3 is TGTGCCAGCAGCCAAGATCGAGATGGGGCGGACGAGCAGTACTTC. Translating it yields CASSQDRDGADEQYF.

The chain recombines TRBV2 with TRBJ1-6; D uncertain. V was pared by 3 bases and J by 8 bases, with 8 bases between. CDR1 and CDR2 from the germline V gene are SNHLY and FYNNEI. The CDR3 spans 13 residues. The CDR3 is CASSDSVYSPLHF. The CDR3 nucleotides read TGTGCCAGCAGTGACAGTGTATATTCACCCCTCCACTTT.

The V gene is TRBV5-1, the J gene TRBJ2-7; D remains ambiguous. The CDR3 is 15 residues long. V was trimmed by 0 bases and J by 2 bases, leaving 12 bases between them. Germline loops: CDR1 SGHRS, CDR2 YFSETQ. Here the CDR3 DNA reads TGCGCCAGCAGCTTGGCCAAACTTCTTACCTACGAGCAGTACTTC. This sequence encodes CASSLAKLLTYEQYF.

The rearrangement links TRBV27 to TRBJ2-5; the D is unclear. The CDR3 has 17 residues. Trimming left V 5 bases short and J 5 bases short, with 24 bases between. Germline values: CDR1 MNHEY, CDR2 SMNVEV (reference sequence). CDR3 sequence: CASSGPNQPSGLETQYF. Written as DNA, the CDR3 is TGTGCCAGCAGTGGGCCTAACCAACCCTCTGGTCTGGAGACCCAGTACTTC.

The CDR3 spells CASSSPGQEGNTIYF. The CDR3 DNA reads TGCGCCAGCAGCTCACCGGGACAGGAGGGAAACACCATATATTTT. V usage is TRBV5-1 and J usage is TRBJ1-3, with TRBD1 identical over 8 bases. CDR1 SGHRS and CDR2 YFSETQ come from the germline V gene. The CDR3 is 15 amino acids. The J segment lost 4 bases and the V segment lost 3 bases, leaving 6 bases of the junction unmatched.

This clone came up once. The rearrangement links TRBV12-5 to TRBJ2-1; TRBD2 matches at 9 bases. The CDR3 has 16 residues. V lost 2 bases to trimming and J lost 8 bases; unmatched junction nucleotides: 10. Germline CDR1 reads LGHNT; CDR2 reads FRNRAP. The DNA of the CDR3 is TGTGCTAGTGGTTTGACGGGCGGGGGGGCCCCCGATGAGCAGTTCTTC. Its translation: CASGLTGGGAPDEQFF.

This chain joins TRBV28 and TRBJ1-2; a weak D match, TRBD1 (6 bases). Trimming removed 4 bases at V and 0 bases at J, with 12 bases between. This CDR3 region has 15 residues. Germline-derived CDR1 and CDR2 are MDHEN and SYDVKM. CDR3 sequence: CASSYTGLANYGYTF. As DNA, the CDR3 is TGTGCCAGCAGTTACACAGGGCTAGCTAACTATGGCTACACCTTC.